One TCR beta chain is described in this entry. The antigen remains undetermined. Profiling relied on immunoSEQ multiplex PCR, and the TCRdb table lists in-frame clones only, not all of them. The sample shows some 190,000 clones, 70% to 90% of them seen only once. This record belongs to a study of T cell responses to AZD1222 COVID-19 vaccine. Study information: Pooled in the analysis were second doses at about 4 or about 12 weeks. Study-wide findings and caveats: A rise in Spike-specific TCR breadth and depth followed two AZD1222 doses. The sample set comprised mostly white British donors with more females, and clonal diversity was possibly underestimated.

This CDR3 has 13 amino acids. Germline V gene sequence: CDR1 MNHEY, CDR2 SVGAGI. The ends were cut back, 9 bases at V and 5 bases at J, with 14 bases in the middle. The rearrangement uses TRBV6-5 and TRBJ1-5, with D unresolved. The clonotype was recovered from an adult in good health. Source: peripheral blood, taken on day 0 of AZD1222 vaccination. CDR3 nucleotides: TGTGCCAGTTCTAGATGGAGAGATCAGCCCCAGCATTTT. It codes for CASSRWRDQPQHF.